The 10 T cell receptor beta chains presented below share a single source sample, sequenced in a study of graft-versus-host responses after intestinal transplantation. Antigen specificity for these receptors is unknown. Only in-frame clones appear in the TCRdb table, and some are missing; sequencing was by immunoSEQ multiplex PCR. The sample records over 90,000 clones, roughly 91% being singletons. Sequences were derived from unstimulated CD8+ T cells sorted from spleen or lymph node cells, sampled before intestinal transplant. The origin of the receptors is a human donor who received an intestinal transplant.

The rearrangement joins TRBV6-5 to TRBJ1-1, with D possibly matching TRBD1 (5 bases). CDR3 size: 14 residues. The V gene lost 1 base and the J gene lost 5 bases, with 11 bases spanning the gap. Germline V CDR1 and CDR2: MNHEY, SVGAGI. This chain's CDR3 is CASSYLQGGTEAFF. Here the CDR3 DNA reads TGTGCCAGCAGTTACTTGCAGGGAGGAACTGAAGCTTTCTTT.

V is TRBV30 and J is TRBJ2-3, with D possibly TRBD1 on 5 matching bases. V lost 0 bases and J 0 bases, leaving 28 bases between the germline ends. The CDR3 has 21 residues. Germline CDR1 is GTSNPN and CDR2 is SVGIG (reference sequence). The CDR3 protein is CAWSVYLRVAENRESTDTQYF. For the CDR3, the DNA is TGTGCCTGGAGTGTATATCTCAGGGTAGCCGAAAACCGTGAAAGCACAGATACGCAGTATTTT.

The chain is built from TRBV7-9 and TRBJ2-3; a possible D gene is TRBD2 (5 bases). This CDR3 spans 13 amino acids. The germline V gene encodes CDR1 SEHNR and CDR2 FQNEAQ (reference sequence). With 7 bases removed from V and 1 base from J, the gap between germline ends came to 9 bases. Here the CDR3 DNA reads TGTGCCAGCACCCACGGGGGCACAGATACGCAGTATTTT. Its protein product is CASTHGGTDTQYF.

The chain recombines TRBV6-1 with TRBJ2-5; 7 bases match TRBD1. The ends lost 11 bases at V and 4 bases at J; junction bases unmatched: 7. Germline V gene lookup returns CDR1 MNHNS and CDR2 SASEGT. The CDR3 has 12 amino acids. In nucleotides, the CDR3 is TGTGCCTCGTGGGGACAGCTAGAGACCCAGTACTTC. As protein: CASWGQLETQYF.

The CDR3 here is CASSPLGTGVYEQYF. CDR3 DNA sequence: TGTGCCAGCAGCCCCCTGGGGACAGGGGTGTACGAGCAGTACTTC. This chain connects TRBV6-1 to TRBJ2-7; 10 bases agree with TRBD1. The CDR3 has 15 residues. J gave up 4 bases and V 6 bases, and 9 bases lay outside the gene matches. Germline CDR1 and CDR2: MNHNS and SASEGT.

The chain joins TRBV7-7 to TRBJ2-5; the D is unclear. Germline V gene lookup returns CDR1 SSHAT and CDR2 FNYEAQ (reference sequence). The CDR3 has 12 amino acids. Trimming pared 3 bases from V and 5 bases from J, leaving 7 bases between. CDR3 in DNA: TGTGCCAGCAGCTTCCCCGGGGAGACCCAGTACTTC. Encoded protein: CASSFPGETQYF. The variable domain in full, completed from reference TRBV7-7 and TRBJ2-5, reads GAGVSQSPRYKVTKRGQDVTLRCDPISSHATLYWYQQALGQGPEFLTYFNYEAQPDKSGLPSDRFSAERPEGSISTLTIQRTEQRDSAMYRCASSFPGETQYFGPGTRLLVL.

The table lists this clone with a few counts. The chain has TRBV4-3 and TRBJ2-1, with 7 bases fitting TRBD2. The germline CDR1 and CDR2 sequences are LGHNA and YSLEER. This CDR3 has 17 amino acids. Germline trimming cut 0 bases from V and 4 bases from J; bases unmatched to any gene: 9. CDR3 nucleotide sequence: TGCGCCAGCAGCCAAGATCATCGCGGGGGAAAATACAATGAGCAGTTCTTC. Translation: CASSQDHRGGKYNEQFF.

The chain employs TRBV19 and TRBJ1-1; D is undetermined. V was shortened by 2 bases and J by 0 bases, with 7 bases between the two germline ends. In germline, CDR1 is LNHDA, CDR2 SQIVND (reference sequence). The CDR3 totals 14 residues. Here the CDR3 reads CASSISVVNTEAFF. The CDR3, as DNA: TGTGCCAGTAGTATATCGGTAGTGAACACTGAAGCTTTCTTT.

This CDR3 is CASSSDRDRPYEQYF. CDR3 in DNA: TGTGCCAGCAGTTCCGACCGGGACAGGCCCTACGAGCAGTACTTC. The chain has TRBV6-5 and TRBJ2-7, with 8 bases lining up with TRBD1. In germline, CDR1 is MNHEY, CDR2 SVGAGI. This CDR3 spans 15 amino acids. The junction had 7 bases not matched to a gene; V was cut back by 4 bases and J by 2 bases.

The chain carries TRBV27 and TRBJ1-3, with D unresolved. The V gene's germline CDR1 is MNHEY and CDR2 SMNVEV (reference sequence). V was cut by 2 bases and J by 0 bases, with 14 bases left in between. The CDR3 sequence is 17 residues long. DNA for the CDR3: TGTGCCAGCAGTTTACCGAAAGCCCACCCCTCTGGAAACACCATATATTTT. Translating it yields CASSLPKAHPSGNTIYF.